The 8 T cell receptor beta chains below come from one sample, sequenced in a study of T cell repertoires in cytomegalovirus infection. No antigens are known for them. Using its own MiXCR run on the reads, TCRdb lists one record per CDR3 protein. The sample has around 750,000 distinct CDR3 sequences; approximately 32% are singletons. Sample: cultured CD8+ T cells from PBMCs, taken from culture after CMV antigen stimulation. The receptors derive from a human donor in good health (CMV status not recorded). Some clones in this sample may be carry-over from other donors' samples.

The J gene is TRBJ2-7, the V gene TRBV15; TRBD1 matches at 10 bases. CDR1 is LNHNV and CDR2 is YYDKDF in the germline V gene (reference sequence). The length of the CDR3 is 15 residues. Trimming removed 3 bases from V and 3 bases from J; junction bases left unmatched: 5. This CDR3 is CATSSWDRGRYEQYV. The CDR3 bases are TGTGCCACCAGCAGTTGGGACAGGGGACGCTACGAGCAGTACGTC.

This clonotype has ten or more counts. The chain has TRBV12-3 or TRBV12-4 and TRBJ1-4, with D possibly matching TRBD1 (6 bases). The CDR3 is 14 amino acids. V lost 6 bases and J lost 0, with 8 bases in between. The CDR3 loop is CASSRGATNEKLFF. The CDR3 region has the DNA TGTGCCAGCAGCAGGGGTGCAACTAATGAAAAACTGTTTTTT.

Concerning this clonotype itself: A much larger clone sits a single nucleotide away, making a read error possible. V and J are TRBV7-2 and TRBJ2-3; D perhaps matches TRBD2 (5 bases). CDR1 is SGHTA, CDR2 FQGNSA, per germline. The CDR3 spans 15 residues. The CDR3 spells CVSSVSRGNTDTQYF. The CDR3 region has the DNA TGTGTCAGCTCCGTATCTCGGGGTAACACAGATACGCAGTATTTT.

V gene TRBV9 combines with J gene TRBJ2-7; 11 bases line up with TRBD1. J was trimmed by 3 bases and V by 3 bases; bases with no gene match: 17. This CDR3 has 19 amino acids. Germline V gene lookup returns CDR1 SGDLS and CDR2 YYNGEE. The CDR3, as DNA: TGTGCCAGCAGCGCGGTAGGTGATGGTCGCGGGACAGGGGGCTACGAGCAGTACTTC. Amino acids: CASSAVGDGRGTGGYEQYF.

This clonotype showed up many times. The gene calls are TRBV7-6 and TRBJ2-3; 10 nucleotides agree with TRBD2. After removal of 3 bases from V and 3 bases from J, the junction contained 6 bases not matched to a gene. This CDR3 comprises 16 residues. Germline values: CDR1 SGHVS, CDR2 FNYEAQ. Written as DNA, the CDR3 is TGTGCCAGCAGCTTCCTAGCGGGGGTTAGTACAGATACGCAGTATTTT. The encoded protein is CASSFLAGVSTDTQYF.

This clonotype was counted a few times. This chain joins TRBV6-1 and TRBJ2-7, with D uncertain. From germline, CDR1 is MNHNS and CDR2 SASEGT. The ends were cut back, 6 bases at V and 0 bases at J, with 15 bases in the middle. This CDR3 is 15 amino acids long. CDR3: CASSPLQDGSYEQYV. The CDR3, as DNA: TGTGCCAGCAGCCCCCTCCAGGACGGCTCCTACGAGCAGTACGTC.

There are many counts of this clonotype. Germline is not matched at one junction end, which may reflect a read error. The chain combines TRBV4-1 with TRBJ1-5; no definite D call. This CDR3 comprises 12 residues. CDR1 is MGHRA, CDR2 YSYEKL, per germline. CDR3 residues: CASSQVGQPQHF. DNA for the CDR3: TGTGCCAGCAGCCAAGTCGGTCAGCCCCAGCATTTT.

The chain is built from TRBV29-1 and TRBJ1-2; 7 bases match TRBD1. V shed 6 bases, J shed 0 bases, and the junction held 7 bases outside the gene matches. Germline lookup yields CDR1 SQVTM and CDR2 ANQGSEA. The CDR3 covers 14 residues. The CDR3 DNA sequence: TGCAGCGTCCCGGACAGGAAAGCTAACTATGGCTACACCTTC. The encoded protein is CSVPDRKANYGYTF.